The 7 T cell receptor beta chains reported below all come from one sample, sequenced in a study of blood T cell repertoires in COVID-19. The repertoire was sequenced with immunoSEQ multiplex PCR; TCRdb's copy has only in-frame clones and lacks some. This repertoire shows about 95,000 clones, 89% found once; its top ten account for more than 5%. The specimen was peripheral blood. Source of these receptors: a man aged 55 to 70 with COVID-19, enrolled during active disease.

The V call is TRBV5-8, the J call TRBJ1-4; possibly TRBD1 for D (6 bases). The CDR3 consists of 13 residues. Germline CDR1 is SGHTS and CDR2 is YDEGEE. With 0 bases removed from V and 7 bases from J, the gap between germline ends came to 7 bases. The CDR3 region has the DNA TGTGCCAGCAGCTTGGCAGGGGTTGAAAAACTGTTTTTT. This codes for CASSLAGVEKLFF.

This CDR3 reads CASSFSSPDTQYF. The CDR3 DNA reads TGTGCCAGCAGCTTCTCTTCCCCAGATACGCAGTATTTT. The rearrangement uses TRBV7-2 and TRBJ2-3; the D is unclear. The V and J ends lost 3 bases and 4 bases respectively, with 8 bases between them. The germline V gene encodes CDR1 SGHTA and CDR2 FQGNSA. The CDR3 is 13 amino acids.

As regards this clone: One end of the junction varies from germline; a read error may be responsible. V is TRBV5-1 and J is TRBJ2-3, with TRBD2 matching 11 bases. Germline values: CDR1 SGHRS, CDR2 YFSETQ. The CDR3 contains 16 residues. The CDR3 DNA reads TGCACCAGCAGCGGATCCACTAGCGGGAGTCCGGATACGCAGTATTTT. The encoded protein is CTSSGSTSGSPDTQYF. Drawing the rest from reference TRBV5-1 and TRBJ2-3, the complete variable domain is KAGVTQTPRYLIKTRGQQVTLSCSPISGHRSVSWYQQTPGQGLQFLFEYFSETQRNKGNFPGRFSGRQFSNSRSEMNVSTLELGDSALYLCTSSGSTSGSPDTQYFGPGTRLTVL.

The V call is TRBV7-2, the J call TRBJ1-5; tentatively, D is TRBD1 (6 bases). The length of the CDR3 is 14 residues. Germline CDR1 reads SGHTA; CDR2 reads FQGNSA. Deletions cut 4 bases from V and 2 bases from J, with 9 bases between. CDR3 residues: CASSYKGGNQPQHF. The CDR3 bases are TGTGCCAGCAGCTATAAGGGGGGCAATCAGCCCCAGCATTTT.

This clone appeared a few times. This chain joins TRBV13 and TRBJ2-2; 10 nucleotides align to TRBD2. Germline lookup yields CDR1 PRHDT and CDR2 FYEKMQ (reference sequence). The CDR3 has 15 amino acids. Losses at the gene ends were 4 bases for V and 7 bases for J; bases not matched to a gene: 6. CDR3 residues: CASSSLAGVVGELFF. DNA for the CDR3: TGTGCCAGCAGCTCCCTAGCGGGAGTCGTCGGGGAGCTGTTTTTT.

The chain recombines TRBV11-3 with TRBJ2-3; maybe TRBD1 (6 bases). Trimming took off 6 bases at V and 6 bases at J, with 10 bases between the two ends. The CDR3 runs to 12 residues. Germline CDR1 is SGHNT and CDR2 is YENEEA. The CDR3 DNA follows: TGTGCCAGCAGTAACAGGGTGGATACGCAGTATTTT. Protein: CASSNRVDTQYF.

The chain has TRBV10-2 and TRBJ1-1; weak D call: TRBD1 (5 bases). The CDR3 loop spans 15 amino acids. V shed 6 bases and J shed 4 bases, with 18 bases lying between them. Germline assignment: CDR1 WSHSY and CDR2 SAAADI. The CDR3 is CASRTSGLEGTEAFF. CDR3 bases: TGCGCCAGCAGGACCTCGGGACTTGAGGGCACTGAAGCTTTCTTT.